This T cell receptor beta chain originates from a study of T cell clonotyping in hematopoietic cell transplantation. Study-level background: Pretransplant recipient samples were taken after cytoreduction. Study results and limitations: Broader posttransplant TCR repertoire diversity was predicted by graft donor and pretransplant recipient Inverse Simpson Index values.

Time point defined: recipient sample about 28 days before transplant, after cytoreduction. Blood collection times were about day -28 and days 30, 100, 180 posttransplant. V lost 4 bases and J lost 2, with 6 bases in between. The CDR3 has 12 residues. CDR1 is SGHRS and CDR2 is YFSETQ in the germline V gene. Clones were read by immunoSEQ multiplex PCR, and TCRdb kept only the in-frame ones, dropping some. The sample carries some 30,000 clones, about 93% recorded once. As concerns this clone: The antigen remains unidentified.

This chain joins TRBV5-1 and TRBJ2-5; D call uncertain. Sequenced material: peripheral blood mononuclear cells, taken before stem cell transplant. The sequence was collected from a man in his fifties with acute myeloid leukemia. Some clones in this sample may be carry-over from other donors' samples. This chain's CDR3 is CASSNTQETQYF. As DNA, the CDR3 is TGCGCCAGCAGCAATACGCAAGAGACCCAGTACTTC.